This T cell receptor (beta chain) came from a study of cytomegalovirus exposure and HLA in healthy donors. PCR employed 60 Vbeta and 13 Jbeta primers. Some clones are missing from TCRdb's copy, which holds only in-frame ones; the method was immunoSEQ multiplex PCR. The sample lists about 140,000 clones; roughly 86% were seen once. This clone was observed once. The CDR3 spans 14 residues. Trimming cost V 4 bases and J 7 bases; bases outside gene matches: 10. The germline CDR1 and CDR2 sequences are SGHDT and YYEEEE. The source is a man younger than 35 in good health and CMV-seropositive. This chain uses TRBV5-6 with TRBJ2-7, with TRBD1 identical over 8 bases. Sequencing was performed on PBMCs. Here the CDR3 DNA reads TGTGCCAGCAGCCGGGGACAGGTTCCAAGAGAGCAGTACTTC. Translation: CASSRGQVPREQYF.